The text below deals with one TCR beta chain. The data originate from a study of blood T cell repertoires in COVID-19. In the study overall: From the United States, Italy and Spain came samples of acute and convalescent COVID-19.

Only in-frame clones appear in the TCRdb table, and some are missing; sequencing was by immunoSEQ multiplex PCR. The sample lists over 250,000 clones, 85% to 90% seen once, with 2% to 2.5% in the top ten. Allocation to cohorts depended on clinical history reported by the participants. Either two negative PCRs, clearance, or symptom resolution qualified Cohort 3 donors as recovered. The CDR3 is 16 residues long. CDR1 is SEHNR, CDR2 FQNEAQ, per germline (reference sequence). V lost 5 bases, J lost 6 bases, and 22 bases lay in between. The source material was PBMCs or T cells enriched from blood (not recorded which). The TCR originated in a woman aged 18-30 years who had recovered from COVID-19. V is TRBV7-9 and J is TRBJ1-2, with D perhaps matching TRBD1 (5 bases). CDR3 sequence reads: CASSPANWGRSNGYTF. For the CDR3, the DNA is TGTGCCAGCAGCCCCGCAAATTGGGGCAGGAGTAATGGCTACACCTTC.